This entry describes one T cell receptor beta chain. What it recognizes is unknown. This sample is drawn from a study of T cell responses to AZD1222 COVID-19 vaccine. Study-wide context: Analysis merged second doses at about 4 or about 12 weeks.

Study conclusions and caveats: Only a handful of people who got AZD1222 tested seropositive at baseline. Spike was spanned by vaccine-associated CD4 TCRs, which were dominant at 160-218 and 743-854.

V trimming: 9 bases; J trimming: 3 bases; junction bases outside the gene matches: 6. This CDR3 is built from 13 residues. Germline values: CDR1 LNHDA, CDR2 SQIVND (reference sequence). The method was immunoSEQ multiplex PCR; TCRdb's version includes in-frame clones alone and lacks a portion of them. The sample lists some 120,000 clones, just over 90% occurring once. This sequence originates from an adult in good health. The sequencing used peripheral blood, collected on day 0 of AZD1222 vaccination. J is TRBJ2-3 and V is TRBV19; 7 bases are shared with TRBD1. The CDR3 DNA reads TGTGCCAGCAAGCCGGGACAGACAGATACGCAGTATTTT. Its translation is CASKPGQTDTQYF.